The 4 T cell receptor beta chains below come from one sample, sequenced in a study of PD-L1 blockade in urothelial cancer. TCRdb's table, derived via immunoSEQ multiplex PCR, lists solely in-frame clones and lacks some. The table records 30,000 or so clones, around 80% of them present only once. The specimen was PBMCs, collected around atezolizumab (anti-PD-L1) treatment. The receptors come from a man in his 60s with urothelial cancer.

The chain couples TRBV11-2 to TRBJ2-7; the D gene is possibly TRBD2 (6 bases). Trimming removed 3 bases at V and 2 bases at J, with 14 bases between. The CDR3 contains 15 residues. Germline CDR1 and CDR2: SGHAT and FQNNGV. CDR3 nucleotides: TGTGCCAGCAGCTTGAGATGGGAGGCCACCTACGAGCAGTACTTC. Amino acid sequence: CASSLRWEATYEQYF. Full variable domain (remainder filled in from reference TRBV11-2 and TRBJ2-7): EAGVAQSPRYKIIEKRQSVAFWCNPISGHATLYWYQQILGQGPKLLIQFQNNGVVDDSQLPKDRFSAERLKGVDSTLKIQPAKLEDSAVYLCASSLRWEATYEQYFGPGTRLTVT.

The CDR3 DNA follows: TGTGCCAGCAGTGCTACCAGGGCTAGGAATGAAAAACTGTTTTTT. This gives the protein CASSATRARNEKLFF. This sequence joins TRBV6-1 and TRBJ1-4, with D possibly matching TRBD1 (5 bases). V lost 4 bases, J lost 5 bases, and 14 bases lay in between. The V gene's germline CDR1 is MNHNS and CDR2 SASEGT. The CDR3 sequence is 15 residues long.

The chain uses TRBV27 and TRBJ1-2; 10 bases agree with TRBD1. The CDR3 is 14 residues long. V gave up 5 bases and J gave up 4 bases; unmatched junction bases: 4. Germline CDR1 and CDR2: MNHEY and SMNVEV (reference sequence). CDR3 amino acids: CASSPTGGSYGYTF. In DNA, the CDR3 is TGTGCCAGCAGTCCGACAGGGGGCAGCTATGGCTACACCTTC.

The genes are TRBV5-4 and TRBJ2-5, with 13 bases aligning to TRBD2. V was pared by 2 bases and J by 5 bases, with 3 bases of the junction left unmatched. The V gene's germline CDR1 is SGHNT and CDR2 YYREEE (reference sequence). The CDR3 sequence is 15 residues long. CDR3 bases: TGTGCCAGCAGCTTAAGGACTAGCGGGGGTGAGACCCAGTACTTC. It encodes CASSLRTSGGETQYF.